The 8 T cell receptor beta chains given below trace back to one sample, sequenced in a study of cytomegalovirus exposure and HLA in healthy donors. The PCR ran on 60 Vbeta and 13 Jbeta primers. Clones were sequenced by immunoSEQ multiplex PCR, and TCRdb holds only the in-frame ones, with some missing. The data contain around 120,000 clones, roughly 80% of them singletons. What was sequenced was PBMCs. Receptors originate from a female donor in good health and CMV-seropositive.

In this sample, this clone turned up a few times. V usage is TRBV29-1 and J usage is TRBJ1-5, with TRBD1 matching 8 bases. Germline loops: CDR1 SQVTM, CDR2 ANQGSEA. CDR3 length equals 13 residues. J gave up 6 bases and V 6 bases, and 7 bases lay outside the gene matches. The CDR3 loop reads CSVGQGLGQPQHF. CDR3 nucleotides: TGCAGCGTAGGACAGGGCCTGGGTCAGCCCCAGCATTTT.

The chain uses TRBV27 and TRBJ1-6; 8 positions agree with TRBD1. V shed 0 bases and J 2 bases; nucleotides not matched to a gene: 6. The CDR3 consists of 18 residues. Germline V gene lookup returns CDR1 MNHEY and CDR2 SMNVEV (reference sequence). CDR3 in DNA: TGTGCCAGCAGTTTATCCCCCGGACAGGGAACCTATAATTCACCCCTCCACTTT. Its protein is CASSLSPGQGTYNSPLHF.

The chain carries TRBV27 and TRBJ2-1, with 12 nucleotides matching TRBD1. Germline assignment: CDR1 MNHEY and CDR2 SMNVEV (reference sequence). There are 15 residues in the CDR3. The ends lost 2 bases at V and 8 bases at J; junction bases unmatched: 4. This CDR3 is CASSLKGTGGYEQFF. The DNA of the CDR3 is TGTGCCAGCAGTTTAAAAGGGACAGGGGGCTATGAGCAGTTCTTC.

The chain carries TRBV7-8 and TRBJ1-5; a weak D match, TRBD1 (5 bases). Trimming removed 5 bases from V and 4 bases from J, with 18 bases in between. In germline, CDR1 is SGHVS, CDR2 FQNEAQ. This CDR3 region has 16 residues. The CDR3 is CASSPGGRGGNQPQHF. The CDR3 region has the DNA TGTGCCAGCAGCCCCGGGGGGAGGGGAGGAAATCAGCCCCAGCATTTT.

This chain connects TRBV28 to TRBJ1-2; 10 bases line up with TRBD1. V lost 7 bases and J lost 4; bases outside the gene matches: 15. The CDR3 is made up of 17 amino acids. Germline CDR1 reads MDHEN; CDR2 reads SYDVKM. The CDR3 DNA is TGTGCCAGCACCCTAACCTCCGGGACAGGGGTAGGCTATGGCTACACCTTC. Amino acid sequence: CASTLTSGTGVGYGYTF.

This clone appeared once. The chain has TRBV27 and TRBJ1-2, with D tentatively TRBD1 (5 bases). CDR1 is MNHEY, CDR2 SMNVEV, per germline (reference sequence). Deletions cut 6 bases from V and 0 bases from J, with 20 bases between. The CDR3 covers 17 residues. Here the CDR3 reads CASSDRARINANYGYTF. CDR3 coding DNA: TGTGCCAGCAGCGACAGAGCCCGGATAAACGCTAACTATGGCTACACCTTC.

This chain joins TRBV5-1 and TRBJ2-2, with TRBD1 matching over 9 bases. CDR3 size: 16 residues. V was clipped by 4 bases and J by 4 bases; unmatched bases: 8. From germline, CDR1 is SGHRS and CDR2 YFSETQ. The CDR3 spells CASSLWTGVATGELFF. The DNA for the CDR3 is TGCGCCAGCAGCCTCTGGACAGGGGTGGCCACCGGGGAGCTGTTTTTT. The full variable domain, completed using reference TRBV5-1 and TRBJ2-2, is KAGVTQTPRYLIKTRGQQVTLSCSPISGHRSVSWYQQTPGQGLQFLFEYFSETQRNKGNFPGRFSGRQFSNSRSEMNVSTLELGDSALYLCASSLWTGVATGELFFGEGSRLTVL.

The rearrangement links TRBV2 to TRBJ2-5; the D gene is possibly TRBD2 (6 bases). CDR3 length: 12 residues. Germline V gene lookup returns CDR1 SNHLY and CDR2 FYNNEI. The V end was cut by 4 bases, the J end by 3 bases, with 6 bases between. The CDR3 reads CASSAGEETQYF. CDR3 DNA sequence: TGTGCCAGCAGTGCGGGGGAAGAGACCCAGTACTTC.